This paragraph covers one T cell receptor beta chain sequence. As yet, its antigen is unknown. This CDR3 contains 17 residues. J was trimmed by 2 bases and V by 5 bases; bases with no gene match: 13. CDR1 and CDR2 (germline): SEHNR, FQNEAQ (reference sequence). The PCR employed 60 Vbeta primers together with 13 Jbeta primers. In the authors' workflow: Unique TCR beta chains totaled some 80 million in a later count, with approximately 10 million of them shared. Repertoires were generated with immunoSEQ multiplex PCR, while TCRdb's copy carries only in-frame clones and drops some. V, J and clone size are those of that table, while D and trimming were read from the DNA. The sample consists of 95,000 to 150,000 clones, more than 70% of them appearing once. The data belong to a study of cytomegalovirus exposure and HLA in healthy donors. Study as a whole: An early release of data contained 75 million to 100 million unique TCRs, which came from HLA-typed donors. Of several hundred genotyped donors, approximately 80% clustered with self-reported Caucasian donors.

Study-level findings and limits: Available immune exposure information was restricted to CMV serostatus only.

This receptor was obtained from a woman between 45 and 60 years old in good health and CMV-seropositive. The sample was PBMCs. The chain links TRBV7-9 to TRBJ2-3; 7 nucleotides align to TRBD1. The CDR3 bases are TGTGCCAGCAGCCCCCCGATCAGGGACAGTAACACAGATACGCAGTATTTT. The encoded protein is CASSPPIRDSNTDTQYF.